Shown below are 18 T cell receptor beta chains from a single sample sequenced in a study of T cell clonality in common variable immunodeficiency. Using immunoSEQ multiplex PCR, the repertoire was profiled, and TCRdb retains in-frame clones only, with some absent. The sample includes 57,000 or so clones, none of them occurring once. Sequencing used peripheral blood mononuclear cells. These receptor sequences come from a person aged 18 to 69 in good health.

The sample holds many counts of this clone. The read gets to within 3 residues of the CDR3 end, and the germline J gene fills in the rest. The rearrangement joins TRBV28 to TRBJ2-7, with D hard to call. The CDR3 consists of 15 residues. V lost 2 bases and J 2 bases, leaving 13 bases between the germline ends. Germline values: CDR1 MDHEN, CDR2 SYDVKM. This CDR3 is CASSLLQANTYEQYF. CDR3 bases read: TGTGCCAGCAGTTTACTTCAGGCAAACACCTACGAG.

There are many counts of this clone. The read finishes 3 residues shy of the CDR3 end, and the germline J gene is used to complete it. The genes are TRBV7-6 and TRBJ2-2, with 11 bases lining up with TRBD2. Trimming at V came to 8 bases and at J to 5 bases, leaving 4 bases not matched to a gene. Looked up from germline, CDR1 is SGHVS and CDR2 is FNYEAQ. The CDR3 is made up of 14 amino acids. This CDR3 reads CASGRLAGTGELFF. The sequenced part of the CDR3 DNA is TGTGCCAGCGGCAGACTAGCGGGAACCGGGGAG.

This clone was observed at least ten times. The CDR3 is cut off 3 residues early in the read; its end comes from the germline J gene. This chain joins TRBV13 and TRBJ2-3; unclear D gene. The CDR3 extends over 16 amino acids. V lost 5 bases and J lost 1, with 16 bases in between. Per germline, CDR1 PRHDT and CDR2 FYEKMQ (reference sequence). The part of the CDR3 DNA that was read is TGTGCCAGCAGCCCCCGCAAATCCCCAGGCACAGATACG. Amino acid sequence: CASSPRKSPGTDT. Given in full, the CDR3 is CASSPRKSPGTDTQYF.

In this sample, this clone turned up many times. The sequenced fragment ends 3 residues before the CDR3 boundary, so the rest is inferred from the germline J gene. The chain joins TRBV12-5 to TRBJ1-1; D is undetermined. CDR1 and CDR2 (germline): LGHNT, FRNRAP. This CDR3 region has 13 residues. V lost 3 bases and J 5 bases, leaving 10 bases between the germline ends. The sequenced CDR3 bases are TGTGCTAGTGGTTTAGGCACTATAACTGAA. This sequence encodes CASGLGTITE. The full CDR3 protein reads CASGLGTITEAFF.

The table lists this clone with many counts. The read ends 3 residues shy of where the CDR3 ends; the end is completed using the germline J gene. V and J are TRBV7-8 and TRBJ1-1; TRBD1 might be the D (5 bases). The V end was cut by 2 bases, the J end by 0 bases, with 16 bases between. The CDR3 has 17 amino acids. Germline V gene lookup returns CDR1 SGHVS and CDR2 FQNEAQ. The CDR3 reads CASSLSPRAGLNTEAFF. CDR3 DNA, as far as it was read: TGTGCCAGCAGCTTAAGTCCCAGGGCAGGGCTGAACACTGAA.

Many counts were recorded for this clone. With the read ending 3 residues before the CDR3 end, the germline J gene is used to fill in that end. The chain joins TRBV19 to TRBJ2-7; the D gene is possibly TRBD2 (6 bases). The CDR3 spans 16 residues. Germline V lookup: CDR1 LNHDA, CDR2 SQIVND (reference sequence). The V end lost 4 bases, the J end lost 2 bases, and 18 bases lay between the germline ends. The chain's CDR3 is CASSTIHSGTTYEQYF. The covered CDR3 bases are TGTGCCAGTAGTACCATACATAGCGGAACCACCTACGAG. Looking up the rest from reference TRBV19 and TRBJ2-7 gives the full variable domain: DGGITQSPKYLFRKEGQNVTLSCEQNLNHDAMYWYRQDPGQGLRLIYYSQIVNDFQKGDIAEGYSVSREKKESFPLTVTSAQKNPTAFYLCASSTIHSGTTYEQYFGPGTRLTVT.

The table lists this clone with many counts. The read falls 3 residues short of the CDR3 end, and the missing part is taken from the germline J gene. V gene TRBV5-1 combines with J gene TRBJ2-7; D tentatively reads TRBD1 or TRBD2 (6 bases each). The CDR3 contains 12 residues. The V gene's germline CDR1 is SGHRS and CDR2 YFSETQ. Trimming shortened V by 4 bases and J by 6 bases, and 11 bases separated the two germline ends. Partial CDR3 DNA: TGCGCCAGCAGCGTAGGAGGGGGCGAG. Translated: CASSVGGGE. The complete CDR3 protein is CASSVGGGEQYF.

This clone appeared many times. Partial CDR3 DNA: TGTGCCAGCAGAGACCCTCCAGGGCTAGGAAACACC. Translation gives CASRDPPGLGNT. The whole CDR3 is CASRDPPGLGNTIYF. J is TRBJ1-3 and V is TRBV6-2 or TRBV6-3, with D perhaps TRBD1 (5 bases). The read finishes 3 residues shy of the CDR3 end, and the germline J gene is used to complete it. This CDR3 contains 15 residues. The V gene lost 6 bases and the J gene lost 4 bases, with 16 bases spanning the gap. CDR1 MNHEY and CDR2 SVGEGT come from the germline V gene.

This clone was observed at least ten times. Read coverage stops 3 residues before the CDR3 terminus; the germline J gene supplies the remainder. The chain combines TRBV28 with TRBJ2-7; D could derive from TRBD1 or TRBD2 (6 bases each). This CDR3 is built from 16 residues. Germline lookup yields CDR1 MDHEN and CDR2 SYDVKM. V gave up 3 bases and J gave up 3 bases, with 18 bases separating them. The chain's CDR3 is CASSFVGRGGNYEQYF. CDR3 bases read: TGTGCCAGCAGTTTTGTGGGCAGGGGCGGGAACTACGAG.

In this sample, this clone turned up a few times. CDR3 DNA (partial): TGTGCCAGCAGTGAGGAGCGCTCCTACGAG. Amino acids: CASSEERSYE. The CDR3 in full is CASSEERSYEQYF. The chain links TRBV6-1 to TRBJ2-7; no clear D. The read finishes 3 residues shy of the CDR3 end, and the germline J gene is used to complete it. The CDR3 totals 13 residues. Germline V gene lookup returns CDR1 MNHNS and CDR2 SASEGT. V was trimmed by 3 bases and J by 0 bases, leaving 6 bases between them.

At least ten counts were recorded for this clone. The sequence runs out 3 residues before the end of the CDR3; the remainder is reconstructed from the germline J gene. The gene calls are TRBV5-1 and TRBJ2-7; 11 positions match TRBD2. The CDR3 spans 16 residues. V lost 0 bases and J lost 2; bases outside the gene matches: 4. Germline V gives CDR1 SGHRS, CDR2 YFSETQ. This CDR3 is CASSLAGTSGAYEQYF. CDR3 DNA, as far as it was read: TGCGCCAGCAGCTTGGCTGGGACTAGCGGAGCCTACGAG.

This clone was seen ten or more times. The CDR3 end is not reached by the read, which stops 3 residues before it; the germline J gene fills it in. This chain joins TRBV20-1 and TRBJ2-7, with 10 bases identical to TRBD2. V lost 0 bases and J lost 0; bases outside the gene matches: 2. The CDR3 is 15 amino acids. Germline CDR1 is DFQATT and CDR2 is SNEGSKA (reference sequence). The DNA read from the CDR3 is TGCAGTGCTAGAGATCCTAGCGGGAGCTCCTACGAG. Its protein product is CSARDPSGSSYE. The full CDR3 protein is CSARDPSGSSYEQYF.

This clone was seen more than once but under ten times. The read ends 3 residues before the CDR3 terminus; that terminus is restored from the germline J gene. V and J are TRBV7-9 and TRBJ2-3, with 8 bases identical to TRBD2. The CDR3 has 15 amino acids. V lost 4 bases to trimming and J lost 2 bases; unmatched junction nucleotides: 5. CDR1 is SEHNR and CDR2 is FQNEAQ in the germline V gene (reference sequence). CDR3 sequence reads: CASSYAGGATDTQYF. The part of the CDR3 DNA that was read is TGTGCCAGCAGCTACGCGGGAGGTGCCACAGATACG.

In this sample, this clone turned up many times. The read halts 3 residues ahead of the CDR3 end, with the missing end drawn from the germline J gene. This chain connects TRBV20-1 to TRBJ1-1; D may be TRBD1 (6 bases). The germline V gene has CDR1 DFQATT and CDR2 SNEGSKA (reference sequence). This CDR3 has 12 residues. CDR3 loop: CRVKGGRTEAFF. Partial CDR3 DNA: TGCAGGGTAAAGGGGGGGCGGACTGAA.

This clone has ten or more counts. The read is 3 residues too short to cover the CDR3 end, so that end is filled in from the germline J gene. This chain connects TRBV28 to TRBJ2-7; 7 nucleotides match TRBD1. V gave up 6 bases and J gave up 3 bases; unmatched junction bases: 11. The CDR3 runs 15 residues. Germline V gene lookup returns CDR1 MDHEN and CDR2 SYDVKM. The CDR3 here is CASSQLTGVGYEQYF. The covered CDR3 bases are TGTGCCAGCAGCCAACTTACAGGGGTGGGCTACGAG.

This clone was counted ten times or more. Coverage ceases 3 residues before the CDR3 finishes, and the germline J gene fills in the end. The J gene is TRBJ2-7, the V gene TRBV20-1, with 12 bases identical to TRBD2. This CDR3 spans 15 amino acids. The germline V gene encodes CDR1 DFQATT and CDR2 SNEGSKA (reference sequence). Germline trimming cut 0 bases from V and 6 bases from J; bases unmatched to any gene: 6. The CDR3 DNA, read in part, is TGCAGTGCTAGAGATGGGAGACTAGCGGGAGCCGAG. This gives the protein CSARDGRLAGAE. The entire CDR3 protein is CSARDGRLAGAEQYF.

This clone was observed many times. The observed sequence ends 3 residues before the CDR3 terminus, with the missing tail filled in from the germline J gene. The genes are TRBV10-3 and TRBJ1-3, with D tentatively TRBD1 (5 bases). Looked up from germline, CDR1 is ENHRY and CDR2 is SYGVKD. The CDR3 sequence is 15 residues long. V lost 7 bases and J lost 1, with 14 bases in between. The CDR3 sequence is CAITPAGSSGNTIYF. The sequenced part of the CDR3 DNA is TGTGCCATCACCCCCGCAGGGAGTTCTGGAAACACC.

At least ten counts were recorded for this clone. The part of the CDR3 DNA that was read is TGTGCCAGCAGCCAACCCGGGACAGGGAACACTGAA. It yields the protein CASSQPGTGNTE. The CDR3 reads in full as CASSQPGTGNTEAFF. V and J are TRBV7-9 and TRBJ1-1; 8 bases map to TRBD1. The read falls 3 residues short of the CDR3 end, and the missing part is taken from the germline J gene. The CDR3 is made up of 15 amino acids. Germline CDR1 reads SEHNR; CDR2 reads FQNEAQ (reference sequence). With 5 bases clipped from V and 1 base from J, the junction kept 6 bases outside the gene matches.